These 25 T cell receptor beta chains were sequenced from one sample in a study of T cell changes during pregnancy in multiple sclerosis. The method was immunoSEQ multiplex PCR; TCRdb's version includes in-frame clones alone and lacks a portion of them. The table has approximately 69,000 clones, approximately 92% seen once. Here the sequenced sample was peripheral blood, taken in the second trimester of pregnancy. The origin of the receptors is a female donor in good health, enrolled as a control in a pregnancy study.

This chain joins TRBV6-5 and TRBJ1-1, with 9 bases matching TRBD1. V lost 7 bases and J lost 2; bases outside the gene matches: 5. Per the germline V gene, CDR1 is MNHEY and CDR2 is SVGAGI. CDR3 length: 14 residues. As DNA, the CDR3 is TGTGCCAGCAAGGCTACAGGGGGCAACACTGAAGCTTTCTTT. Protein: CASKATGGNTEAFF.

V gene TRBV5-1 combines with J gene TRBJ2-1, with 12 bases that match TRBD1. With V trimmed by 0 bases and J by 7 bases, 2 bases remained unmatched. The CDR3 has 15 amino acids. Germline assignment: CDR1 SGHRS and CDR2 YFSETQ. In nucleotides, the CDR3 is TGCGCCAGCAGCTTGGAGGGACAGGGGGCAAATGAGCAGTTCTTC. Its translation is CASSLEGQGANEQFF. Full variable domain (remainder filled in from reference TRBV5-1 and TRBJ2-1): KAGVTQTPRYLIKTRGQQVTLSCSPISGHRSVSWYQQTPGQGLQFLFEYFSETQRNKGNFPGRFSGRQFSNSRSEMNVSTLELGDSALYLCASSLEGQGANEQFFGPGTRLTVL.

The table lists this clone with a few counts. The rearrangement joins TRBV7-9 to TRBJ1-2; possibly TRBD1 for D (5 bases). The V gene lost 4 bases and the J gene lost 4 bases, with 16 bases spanning the gap. Germline CDR1 is SEHNR and CDR2 is FQNEAQ (reference sequence). The CDR3 runs 15 residues. CDR3 in amino acids: CASSSTIDSLYGYTF. CDR3 DNA: TGTGCCAGCAGCTCAACCATTGACAGCCTCTATGGCTACACCTTC.

The CDR3 nucleotides are TGTGCCAGCAGGACTAGCGGGGGGGCCAGCGAGCAGTTCTTC. It translates to CASRTSGGASEQFF. The chain has TRBV5-4 and TRBJ2-1; the match to TRBD2 covers 14 bases. The CDR3 has 14 residues. Trimming cost V 5 bases and J 10 bases; bases outside gene matches: 5. Germline V gene sequence: CDR1 SGHNT, CDR2 YYREEE (reference sequence).

The chain uses TRBV4-1 and TRBJ2-7; 8 bases are a match to TRBD1. The CDR3 extends over 15 amino acids. The V gene end was trimmed by 3 bases and the J gene end by 1 base; junction bases not matched to a gene: 5. Germline CDR1 reads MGHRA; CDR2 reads YSYEKL. The CDR3 sequence: CASSHGQGISYEQYF. In DNA, the CDR3 is TGCGCCAGCAGCCATGGACAGGGAATATCCTACGAGCAGTACTTC.

CDR3 amino acids: CASSSQLPAAEETQYF. CDR3 coding DNA: TGTGCCAGCAGTTCCCAGCTGCCTGCGGCGGAAGAGACCCAGTACTTC. The chain uses TRBV27 and TRBJ2-5; D call uncertain. From germline, CDR1 is MNHEY and CDR2 SMNVEV (reference sequence). This CDR3 is 16 amino acids long. V gave up 4 bases and J gave up 3 bases, with 18 bases separating them.

The rearrangement links TRBV29-1 to TRBJ2-3, with D possibly being TRBD1 (6 bases). This CDR3 contains 12 residues. Looked up from germline, CDR1 is SQVTM and CDR2 is ANQGSEA. The CDR3 sequence is CRPLEGDDTQYF. The CDR3 DNA reads TGCAGGCCCCTCGAGGGGGACGATACGCAGTATTTT.

This chain links TRBV19 with TRBJ1-1; D might be TRBD1 (5 bases). The CDR3 is 14 residues long. The ends were cut back, 3 bases at V and 6 bases at J, with 14 bases in the middle. Germline CDR1 LNHDA, CDR2 SQIVND (reference sequence). CDR3 sequence reads: CASSIHGREAEAFF. The CDR3 region has the DNA TGTGCCAGTAGTATCCACGGCAGGGAAGCTGAAGCTTTCTTT.

This chain links TRBV4-1 with TRBJ2-6; D call uncertain. Germline lookup yields CDR1 MGHRA and CDR2 YSYEKL. This CDR3 spans 15 amino acids. V was pared by 5 bases and J by 10 bases, with 18 bases between. CDR3 region: CASSLDSRSENVLTF. CDR3 DNA sequence: TGCGCCAGCAGCTTAGACTCAAGGTCCGAGAACGTCCTGACTTTC.

This sequence joins TRBV6-5 and TRBJ1-5; D is undetermined. CDR1 is MNHEY, CDR2 SVGAGI, per germline. V was shortened by 8 bases and J by 0 bases, with 8 bases between the two germline ends. The CDR3 spans 13 residues. CDR3 sequence: CASRSFSNQPQHF. CDR3 DNA: TGTGCCAGCCGTTCGTTTAGCAATCAGCCCCAGCATTTT.

The genes are TRBV6-1 and TRBJ1-2, with 9 bases matching TRBD1. The CDR3 covers 15 residues. CDR1 and CDR2 (germline): MNHNS, SASEGT. Trimming removed 5 bases from V and 0 bases from J; junction bases left unmatched: 4. CDR3 sequence reads: CASSPWTGANYGYTF. The CDR3 DNA reads TGTGCCAGCAGTCCCTGGACAGGGGCTAACTATGGCTACACCTTC.

Written as DNA, the CDR3 is TGTGCCTGGAGTCCCACATCACCTGGCTACACCTTC. Protein product: CAWSPTSPGYTF. This sequence joins TRBV30 and TRBJ1-2; D gene unclear. CDR3 length: 12 residues. Looked up from germline, CDR1 is GTSNPN and CDR2 is SVGIG (reference sequence). V shed 2 bases and J shed 7 bases, with 11 bases lying between them. The full variable domain, in which reference TRBV30 and TRBJ1-2 provide the parts outside the CDR3, is SQTIHQWPATLVQPVGSPLSLECTVEGTSNPNLYWYRQAAGRGLQLLFYSVGIGQISSEVPQNLSASRPQDRQFILSSKKLLLSDSGFYLCAWSPTSPGYTFGSGTRLTVV.

The chain has TRBV7-2 and TRBJ1-4; 7 bases align to TRBD1. The V gene end was trimmed by 3 bases and the J gene end by 7 bases; junction bases not matched to a gene: 5. CDR1 and CDR2 (germline): SGHTA, FQGNSA. The CDR3 covers 14 residues. CDR3 amino acids: CASSFGQGGEKLFF. The CDR3 nucleotides are TGTGCCAGCAGCTTTGGGCAGGGGGGTGAAAAACTGTTTTTT.

This rearrangement joins TRBV10-3 to TRBJ1-4; 8 bases align to TRBD1. This CDR3 region has 13 residues. CDR1 is ENHRY and CDR2 is SYGVKD in the germline V gene. The trim removed 6 bases at V and 6 bases at J, leaving 3 bases unmatched. The CDR3 here is CAIRDREYEKLFF. The CDR3 nucleotides are TGTGCCATCAGGGACAGGGAGTATGAAAAACTGTTTTTT.

The chain carries TRBV5-1 and TRBJ2-7; the D gene is possibly TRBD1 (5 bases). The CDR3 sequence is 15 residues long. The V end lost 4 bases, the J end lost 7 bases, and 21 bases lay between the germline ends. Germline lookup yields CDR1 SGHRS and CDR2 YFSETQ. This chain's CDR3 is CASSPEGRVLGEQYF. DNA of the CDR3: TGCGCCAGCAGCCCGGAAGGCAGGGTTCTGGGTGAGCAGTACTTC.

The chain carries TRBV27 and TRBJ2-1; D gene ambiguous. The CDR3 spans 14 residues. V was cut by 4 bases and J by 10 bases, with 17 bases left in between. CDR1 and CDR2 (germline): MNHEY, SMNVEV (reference sequence). CDR3 nucleotides: TGTGCCAGCAGTTCTCCCCGGTCCACTCTGGAGCAGTTCTTC. Its protein product is CASSSPRSTLEQFF.

The rearrangement uses TRBV29-1 and TRBJ1-2, with D possibly matching TRBD1 (6 bases). CDR3 length equals 13 residues. CDR1 is SQVTM and CDR2 is ANQGSEA in the germline V gene. Trimming removed 5 bases at V and 3 bases at J, with 13 bases between. The chain's CDR3 is CSVRRTEDYGYTF. DNA for the CDR3: TGCAGCGTTCGCAGGACAGAAGACTATGGCTACACCTTC.

The gene calls are TRBV4-3 and TRBJ1-1, with 7 bases identical to TRBD1. CDR1 LGHNA and CDR2 YSLEER come from the germline V gene. The CDR3 has 14 residues. The trim removed 1 base at V and 2 bases at J, leaving 1 base unmatched. The CDR3 is CASSQGQGNTEAFF. The CDR3 DNA reads as TGCGCCAGCAGCCAAGGACAGGGAAACACTGAAGCTTTCTTT.

The chain uses TRBV5-4 and TRBJ2-1; 12 bases map to TRBD2. The CDR3 is 17 amino acids. From germline, CDR1 is SGHNT and CDR2 YYREEE (reference sequence). V was pared by 6 bases and J by 0 bases, with 7 bases of the junction left unmatched. CDR3 sequence reads: CASTIGLAGSSYNEQFF. The CDR3, as DNA: TGTGCCAGCACCATAGGACTAGCGGGGAGCTCCTACAATGAGCAGTTCTTC.

The chain links TRBV9 to TRBJ2-3; 8 bases agree with TRBD1. Trimming removed 0 bases from V and 5 bases from J; junction bases left unmatched: 5. The CDR3 covers 15 residues. In germline, CDR1 is SGDLS, CDR2 YYNGEE. The CDR3 DNA reads as TGTGCCAGCAGCGTAGGGGGCAGGGGGCAAGATACGCAGTATTTT. Protein sequence: CASSVGGRGQDTQYF.

CDR3 region: CASRRYRGSGSPLHF. Here the CDR3 DNA reads TGTGCCAGCAGGAGGTACAGGGGGTCTGGCTCACCCCTCCACTTT. J is TRBJ1-6 and V is TRBV6-6; 8 bases are shared with TRBD1. The V gene end was trimmed by 6 bases and the J gene end by 10 bases; junction bases not matched to a gene: 11. The length of the CDR3 is 15 residues. Per germline, CDR1 MNHNY and CDR2 SVGAGI (reference sequence).

This rearrangement joins TRBV6-6 to TRBJ2-3, with TRBD2 as a possible D gene (5 bases). The CDR3 consists of 16 residues. Trimming removed 6 bases from V and 4 bases from J, with 20 bases in between. Germline V gene sequence: CDR1 MNHNY, CDR2 SVGAGI (reference sequence). The CDR3 DNA sequence: TGTGCCAGCAGGTCCGCGGTCGGGGTAAATCCAGATACGCAGTATTTT. This encodes CASRSAVGVNPDTQYF.

Points on this clone: Other DNA sequences within the sample encode an identical CDR3. V is TRBV25-1 and J is TRBJ2-2; 7 bases map to TRBD2. V shed 4 bases and J 4 bases; nucleotides not matched to a gene: 0. Germline assignment: CDR1 MGHDK and CDR2 SYGVNS. The CDR3 sequence is 13 residues long. The chain's CDR3 is CASSGGGTGELFF. CDR3 in DNA: TGTGCCAGCAGTGGGGGGGGCACCGGGGAGCTGTTTTTT.

Comments on this clone: The junction shows a germline mismatch at one end, possibly a read error. The V and J genes are TRBV5-1 and TRBJ2-5, with 10 bases matching TRBD1. CDR1 and CDR2 from the germline V gene are SGHRS and YFSETQ. The CDR3 loop spans 12 amino acids. The CDR3 sequence is CASSLVLGQGHF. CDR3 coding DNA: TGCGCCAGCAGCTTGGTTCTGGGACAGGGGCACTTC. Using reference TRBV5-1 and TRBJ2-5 for the parts outside the CDR3, the full variable domain is KAGVTQTPRYLIKTRGQQVTLSCSPISGHRSVSWYQQTPGQGLQFLFEYFSETQRNKGNFPGRFSGRQFSNSRSEMNVSTLELGDSALYLCASSLVLGQGHFGPGTRLLVL.

This chain joins TRBV9 and TRBJ1-2, with 7 bases that match TRBD1. Losses at the gene ends were 4 bases for V and 7 bases for J; bases not matched to a gene: 16. The CDR3 is made up of 16 amino acids. CDR1 SGDLS and CDR2 YYNGEE come from the germline V gene. The CDR3 DNA reads as TGTGCCAGCAGCCCCAATCCGGGACAGAACATGGGTGGCTACACCTTC. It codes for CASSPNPGQNMGGYTF.